This TCR beta chain was sequenced for a study of T cell responses to AZD1222 COVID-19 vaccine. Data came from immunoSEQ multiplex PCR; TCRdb stores just in-frame clones and leaves some out. This sample has about 110,000 clones, with roughly nine tenths found just once. In germline, CDR1 is SGHAT, CDR2 FQDESV (reference sequence). The germline V and J ends were trimmed by 0 bases and 8 bases, with 8 bases remaining between them. CDR3 length equals 13 residues. General observations from the study: Baseline seropositivity characterized only a handful of AZD1222 recipients. The sample set comprised mostly white British donors with more females, and clonal diversity was possibly underestimated. Spike-wide coverage was observed for vaccine-associated CD4 TCRs, with dominant responses at 160-218 and 743-854.

The table lists this clone with a few counts. The antigen is unknown. The receptor's source is an adult in good health. The sample was peripheral blood, taken on day 0 of MenACWY control vaccination. V and J are TRBV11-1 and TRBJ2-1; no clear D. CDR3 sequence (DNA): TGTGCCAGCAGCTTAGCATCTTCCCATGAGCAGTTCTTC. Translated: CASSLASSHEQFF.